This TCR beta chain is from a study of technical replicates of blood from a handful of donors. Profiling relied on immunoSEQ multiplex PCR, and the TCRdb table lists in-frame clones only, not all of them. This table holds 50,000 to 65,000 clones, 85% to 90% found once. This CDR3 comprises 15 residues. J gave up 10 bases and V 7 bases, and 13 bases lay outside the gene matches. Germline values: CDR1 MNHEY, CDR2 SVGAGI. Material for sequencing was PBMCs. The V and J genes are TRBV6-5 and TRBJ1-6, with TRBD1 matching over 7 bases. This clonotype was sampled from a human donor in good health. Some clones in this sample may be carry-over from other donors' samples. The CDR3 reads CASTEGAGGRSPLHF. DNA of the CDR3: TGTGCCAGCACCGAGGGGGCGGGTGGAAGATCACCCCTCCACTTT.